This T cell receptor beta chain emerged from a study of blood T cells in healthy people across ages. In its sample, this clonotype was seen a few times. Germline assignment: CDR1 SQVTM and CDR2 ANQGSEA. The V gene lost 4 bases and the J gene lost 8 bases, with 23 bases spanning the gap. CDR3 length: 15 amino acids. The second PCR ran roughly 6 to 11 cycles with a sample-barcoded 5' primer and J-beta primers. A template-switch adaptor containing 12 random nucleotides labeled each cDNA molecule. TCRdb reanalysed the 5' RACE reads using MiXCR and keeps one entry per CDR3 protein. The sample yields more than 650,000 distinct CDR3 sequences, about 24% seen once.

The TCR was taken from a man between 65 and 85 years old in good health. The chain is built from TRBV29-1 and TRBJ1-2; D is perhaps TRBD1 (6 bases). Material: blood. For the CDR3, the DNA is TGCAGCGTTGGGACCGACGGCGCAGGGGCGCGGGGCTACACCTTC. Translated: CSVGTDGAGARGYTF.